Listed below are T cell receptor beta chains from one sample, sequenced in a study of T cell clones after liver transplantation. Sequenced by immunoSEQ multiplex PCR; TCRdb stores in-frame clones only, minus some. The sample includes over 70,000 clones, about four fifths of them seen just once. The sample in question was CD4+ T cells from blood, obtained 12 months after liver transplant. The receptors stem from a human patient who received a liver transplant. Part of the T cell pool may stem from the graft donor. The CDR3 runs from the conserved cysteine through the conserved F or W. The D gene is left open where the match is weak. A row's size may be missing; if present it is once, few, many or a size class.

TRBJ2-7 TRBD2 once TRBV2 TGTGCCAGCGGGTGGGGGAGCGGGACCTACGAGCAGTACTTC CASGWGSGTYEQYF
TRBJ2-5 NA NA TRBV6-5 TGTGCCAGCACTTCATGGGAGTCGGGCGCCCAGTACTTC CASTSWESGAQYF
TRBJ1-5 NA NA TRBV28 TGTGCCAGCAGTTTAGTCGGTATCCAGCCCCAGCATTTT CASSLVGIQPQHF
TRBJ2-7 NA NA TRBV9 TGTGCCAGCAGCCCCCGCCAAAGCTCCTACGAGCAGTACTTC CASSPRQSSYEQYF
TRBJ2-7 TRBD2 NA TRBV27 TGTGCCAGCAGCGCGACTAGCGGGAGGGCCTACGAGCAGTACTTC CASSATSGRAYEQYF
TRBJ2-7 NA once TRBV5-1 TGCGCCAGCAGCTTGGCCGGACAGTTTCCACCCTACGAGCAGTACTTC CASSLAGQFPPYEQYF
TRBJ1-4 NA NA TRBV2 TGTGCCAGCAGCCCCCGACAGACGGTGAATGAAAAACTGTTTTTT CASSPRQTVNEKLFF
TRBJ2-7 TRBD2 NA TRBV6-1 TGTGCCAGTAACGGGGGGGCGAACGAGCAGTACTTC CASNGGANEQYF
TRBJ1-2 TRBD1 NA TRBV18 TGTGCCAGCTCACCACCGGACAGGGGAGCTAATGGCTACACCTTC CASSPPDRGANGYTF
TRBJ2-7 NA NA TRBV6-6 TGTGCCAGCAGTTACGGCTCCGGGGAGCAGTACTTC CASSYGSGEQYF
TRBJ2-7 NA NA TRBV5-1 TGCGCCAGCAGCTTGCGGGGGTACGAGCAGTACTTC CASSLRGYEQYF
TRBJ1-1 NA NA TRBV5-1 TGCGCCAGCAGCCGGGACGGGGGAGGCGATGAAGCTTTCTTT CASSRDGGGDEAFF
TRBJ2-1 NA once TRBV5-6 TGTGCCAGCAGCCCGCGGGACTGGAACAATGAGCAGTTCTTC CASSPRDWNNEQFF
TRBJ1-5 NA NA TRBV19 TGTGCCAGTAGTATTCGGGACGGGAATCAGCCCCAGCATTTT CASSIRDGNQPQHF
TRBJ2-7 NA NA TRBV11-1 TGTGCCAGCAGCCCCTCTGGGCGTCAGGGTCTAGGCGAGCAGTACTTC CASSPSGRQGLGEQYF
TRBJ2-1 TRBD2 NA TRBV15 TGTGCCACCAGCAGCTCCATCTCTCCTAGCGGGAGTGGCTATGAGCAGTTCTTC CATSSSISPSGSGYEQFF
TRBJ1-1 NA NA TRBV19 TGTGCCAGTATAGAGCATAGGGGAATGAACACTGAAGCTTTCTTT CASIEHRGMNTEAFF
TRBJ2-2 TRBD1 NA TRBV30 TGTGCCTGGAGTGTGATTACAGGGGCCGGGGAGCTGTTTTTT CAWSVITGAGELFF
TRBJ1-1 NA NA TRBV28 TGTGCCAGCAGCCTCGACCCCGAGAACACTGAAGCTTTCTTT CASSLDPENTEAFF
TRBJ2-5 TRBD2 NA TRBV27 TGTGCCAGCAGCTGGACTAGCGGGAATTGGTACCAAGAGACCCAGTACTTC CASSWTSGNWYQETQYF
TRBJ2-5 TRBD1 NA TRBV5-1 TGCGCCAGCAGTTTACAGGGGGCGCCTTTGGAGACCCAGTACTTC CASSLQGAPLETQYF
TRBJ2-2 TRBD2 NA TRBV2 TGTGCCAGCAGTTCGACTAGCGCCGACACCGGGGAGCTGTTTTTT CASSSTSADTGELFF
TRBJ2-7 NA NA TRBV18 TGTGCCAGCTCACCGAGGGCGCTAGCGTTCCACGAGCAGTACTTC CASSPRALAFHEQYF
TRBJ1-5 NA few TRBV6-5 TGTGCCAGCAGTCTATTCCTCAATCAGCCCCAGCATTTT CASSLFLNQPQHF
TRBJ2-1 TRBD2 few TRBV5-1 TGCGCCAGCAGCTTAGGACTAGCGGACTACAATGAGCAGTTCTTC CASSLGLADYNEQFF
TRBJ2-1 TRBD2 NA TRBV11-2 TGTGCCAGCAGCCTAGAACCATTTAGCGGGAATGAGCAGTTCTTC CASSLEPFSGNEQFF
TRBJ1-1 NA NA TRBV5-6 TGTGCCAGCAGCCCCCACGGGAGGTGGACTGAAGCTTTCTTT CASSPHGRWTEAFF
TRBJ2-1 NA NA TRBV7-3 TGTGCCAGCAGCTCCCAATCCTACAATGAGCAGTTCTTC CASSSQSYNEQFF
TRBJ1-1 NA NA TRBV5-1 TGCGCCAGCAGCTTGATAAGCATGAACACTGAAGCTTTCTTT CASSLISMNTEAFF
TRBJ2-7 NA NA TRBV6-6 TGTGCCAGCAGTTACCTCGCAAAGAGGGGCTACGAGCAGTACTTC CASSYLAKRGYEQYF
TRBJ1-2 NA once TRBV18 TGTGCCAGCTCATCGACAGTTCCCACCGCTAACTATGGCTACACCTTC CASSSTVPTANYGYTF
TRBJ2-5 TRBD1 once TRBV18 TGTGCCAGCTCCCGGGACAGGGCCCAAGAGACCCAGTACTTC CASSRDRAQETQYF
TRBJ2-6 NA NA TRBV29-1 TGCAGCGCAGACTCTGGGGCCAACGTCCTGACTTTC CSADSGANVLTF
TRBJ2-7 NA few TRBV5-1 TGCGCCAGCAGCCCCGGACAATCATACTACGAGCAGTACTTC CASSPGQSYYEQYF
TRBJ1-2 NA NA TRBV2 TGTGCCAGCAGCTTACCGACAGGACGAACCAACTATGGCTACACCTTC CASSLPTGRTNYGYTF
TRBJ2-1 TRBD2 NA TRBV18 TGTGCCAGCTCACCCGGACTAGCGGGAGGGCCGAGCGGTGAGCAGTTCTTC CASSPGLAGGPSGEQFF
TRBJ1-4 TRBD1 NA TRBV28 TGTGCCAGCAGTCGGGACAGGGGGGAAAAACTGTTTTTT CASSRDRGEKLFF
TRBJ1-2 TRBD1 NA TRBV29-1 TGCAGCGTCGACAGGGAGCATGGCTACACCTTC CSVDREHGYTF
TRBJ2-1 TRBD1 NA TRBV28 TGTGCCAGCAGTCCATCCGACAGGGGGCGTAAAAATGAGCAGTTCTTC CASSPSDRGRKNEQFF
TRBJ2-7 TRBD1 NA TRBV19 TGTGCCAGTAGTATAGCCGGACAGGCCACCTACGAGCAGTACTTC CASSIAGQATYEQYF
TRBJ1-1 NA once TRBV7-9 TGTGCCAGCAGCTTACAGGGTGGGGGGACTGAAGCTTTCTTT CASSLQGGGTEAFF
TRBJ2-2 NA NA TRBV5-1 TGCGCCAGCAGCTCGCAGGGGAACACCGGGGAGCTGTTTTTT CASSSQGNTGELFF
TRBJ1-4 NA NA TRBV7-9 TGTGCCAGCAGCTTATCAGGGGCAGCTAATGAAAAACTGTTTTTT CASSLSGAANEKLFF
TRBJ2-7 NA NA TRBV27 TGTGCCAGCAGTTGGGGGTCTTCGCGGGAGCAGTACTTC CASSWGSSREQYF
TRBJ2-7 NA NA TRBV5-6 TGTGCCAGCAGCTTGGGGGGAGGCAGGGTTAACCACGAGCAGTACTTC CASSLGGGRVNHEQYF
TRBJ2-3 TRBD2 NA TRBV7-2 TGTGCCAGCAGCTTAGTATCGACTAGCGGGACAACAGATACGCAGTATTTT CASSLVSTSGTTDTQYF
TRBJ2-1 NA NA TRBV4-2 TGTGCCAGCAGCCCGGCGGGACTCTACAATGAGCAGTTCTTC CASSPAGLYNEQFF